Sequencing of this TCR beta chain was carried out in a study of blood T cell repertoires in COVID-19. Turning to the study itself: Collection of acute and convalescent COVID-19 samples took place in the United States, Italy and Spain. In each case, the material was cDNA or gDNA derived from T cells, B-cell-depleted T cells, or PBMCs.

How the authors handled the data: It was from reference gene primer amplification that nucleated cell counts were estimated. The data were produced by immunoSEQ multiplex PCR, yet TCRdb's version contains in-frame clones alone and is incomplete. Clone size and the V and J calls come from that table; the DNA yielded D and trimming. Seen here are 150,000 to 160,000 clones, around 78% observed once, and the top ten hold roughly 1.5%. The source is a man at least 80 years old with acute or convalescent COVID-19. Sequences were obtained from peripheral blood.

CDR3 sequence: CASSISSRGGDTQYF. CDR3 DNA: TGTGCCAGCAGCATAAGCTCTAGGGGGGGAGATACGCAGTATTTT. The chain has TRBV7-9 and TRBJ2-3; TRBD2 might be the D (7 bases). V was pared by 5 bases and J by 5 bases, with 17 bases between. Germline CDR1 is SEHNR and CDR2 is FQNEAQ (reference sequence). The CDR3 is 15 residues long.